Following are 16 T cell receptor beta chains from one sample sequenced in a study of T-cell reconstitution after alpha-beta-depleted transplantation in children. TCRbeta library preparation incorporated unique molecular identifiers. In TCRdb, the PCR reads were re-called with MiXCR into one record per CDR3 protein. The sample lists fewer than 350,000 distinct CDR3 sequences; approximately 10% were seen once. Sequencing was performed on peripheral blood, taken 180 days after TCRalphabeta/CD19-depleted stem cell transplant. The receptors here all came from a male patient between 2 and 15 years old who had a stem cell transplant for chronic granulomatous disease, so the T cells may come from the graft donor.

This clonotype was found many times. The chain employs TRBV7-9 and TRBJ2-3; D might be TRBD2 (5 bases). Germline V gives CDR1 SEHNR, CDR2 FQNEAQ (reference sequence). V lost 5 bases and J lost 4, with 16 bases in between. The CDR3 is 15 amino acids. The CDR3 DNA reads TGTGCCAGCAGCCATGCGGGCCCTGTACCAGATACGCAGTATTTT. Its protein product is CASSHAGPVPDTQYF.

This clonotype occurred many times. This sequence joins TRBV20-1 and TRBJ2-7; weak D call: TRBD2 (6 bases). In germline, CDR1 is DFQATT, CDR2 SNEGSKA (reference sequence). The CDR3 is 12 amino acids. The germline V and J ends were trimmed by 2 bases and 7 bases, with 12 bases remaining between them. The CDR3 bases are TGCAGTGCTAGACCGACGGGGGTAGAGCAGTACTTC. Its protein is CSARPTGVEQYF.

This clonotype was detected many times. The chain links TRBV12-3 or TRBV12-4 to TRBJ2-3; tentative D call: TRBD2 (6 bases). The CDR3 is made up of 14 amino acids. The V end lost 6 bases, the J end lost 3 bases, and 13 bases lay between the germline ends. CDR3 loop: CASRPNAGTDTQYF. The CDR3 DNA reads TGTGCCAGCAGGCCGAACGCGGGGACAGATACGCAGTATTTT.

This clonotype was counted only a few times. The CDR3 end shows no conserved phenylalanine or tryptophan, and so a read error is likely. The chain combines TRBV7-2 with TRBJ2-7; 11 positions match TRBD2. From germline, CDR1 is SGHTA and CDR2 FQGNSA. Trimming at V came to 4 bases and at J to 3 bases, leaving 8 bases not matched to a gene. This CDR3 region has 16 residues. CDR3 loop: CASSYETSGIFYEQYS. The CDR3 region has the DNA TGTGCCAGCAGCTATGAGACTAGCGGGATTTTCTACGAGCAGTACTCC.

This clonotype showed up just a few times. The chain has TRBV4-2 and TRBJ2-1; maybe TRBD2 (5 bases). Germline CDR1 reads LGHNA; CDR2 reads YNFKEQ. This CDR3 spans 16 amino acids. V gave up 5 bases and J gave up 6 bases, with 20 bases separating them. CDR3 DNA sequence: TGTGCCAGCAGCTCCCGGGTAGGAGGTGGGGTCAATGAGCAGTTCTTC. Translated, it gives CASSSRVGGGVNEQFF.

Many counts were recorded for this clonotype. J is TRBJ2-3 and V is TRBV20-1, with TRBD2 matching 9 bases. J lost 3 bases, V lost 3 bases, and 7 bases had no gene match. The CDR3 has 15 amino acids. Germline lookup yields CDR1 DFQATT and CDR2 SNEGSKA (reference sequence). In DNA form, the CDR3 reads TGCAGTGCTAGCCCGCTTAGCGGGAGTACAGATACGCAGTATTTT. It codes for CSASPLSGSTDTQYF.

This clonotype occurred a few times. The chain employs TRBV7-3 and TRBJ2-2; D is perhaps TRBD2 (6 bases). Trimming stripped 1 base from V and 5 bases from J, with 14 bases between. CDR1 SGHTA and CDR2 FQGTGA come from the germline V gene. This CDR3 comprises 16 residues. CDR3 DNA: TGTGCCAGCAGCTTAAGGGGACCGGCGGGGACCGGGGAGCTGTTTTTT. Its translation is CASSLRGPAGTGELFF. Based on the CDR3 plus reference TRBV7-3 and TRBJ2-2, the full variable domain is GAGVSQTPSNKVTEKGKYVELRCDPISGHTALYWYRQSLGQGPEFLIYFQGTGAADDSGLPNDRFFAVRPEGSVSTLKIQRTERGDSAVYLCASSLRGPAGTGELFFGEGSRLTVL.

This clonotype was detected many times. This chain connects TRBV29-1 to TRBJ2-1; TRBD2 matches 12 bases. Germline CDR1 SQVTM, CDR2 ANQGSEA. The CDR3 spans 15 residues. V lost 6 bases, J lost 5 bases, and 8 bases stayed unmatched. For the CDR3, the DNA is TGCAGCGTCGCCCTTCGACTAGCGGGGGACAATGAGCAGTTCTTC. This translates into CSVALRLAGDNEQFF.

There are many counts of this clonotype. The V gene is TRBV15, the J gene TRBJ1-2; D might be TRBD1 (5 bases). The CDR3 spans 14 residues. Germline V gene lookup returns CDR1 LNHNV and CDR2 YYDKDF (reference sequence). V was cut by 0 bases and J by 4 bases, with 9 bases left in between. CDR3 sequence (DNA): TGTGCCACCAGCAGAGATCAGGGCCCCTATGGCTACACCTTC. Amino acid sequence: CATSRDQGPYGYTF.

In DNA form, the CDR3 reads TGTGCCATCGCCCGCACAGATACGCAGTATTTT. This translates into CAIARTDTQYF. The chain links TRBV10-3 to TRBJ2-3; D is unclear. This CDR3 is built from 11 residues. Between the trimmed V and J ends, which lost 8 bases and 1 base, there was a span of 4 bases. Germline V gene data show CDR1 as ENHRY and CDR2 as SYGVKD.

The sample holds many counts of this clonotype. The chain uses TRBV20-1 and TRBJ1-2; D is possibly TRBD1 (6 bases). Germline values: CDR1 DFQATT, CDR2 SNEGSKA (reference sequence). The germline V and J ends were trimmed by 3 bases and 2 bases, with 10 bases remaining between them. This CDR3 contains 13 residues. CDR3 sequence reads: CSASGQGNYGYTF. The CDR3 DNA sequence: TGCAGTGCTAGTGGGCAGGGGAACTATGGCTACACCTTC.

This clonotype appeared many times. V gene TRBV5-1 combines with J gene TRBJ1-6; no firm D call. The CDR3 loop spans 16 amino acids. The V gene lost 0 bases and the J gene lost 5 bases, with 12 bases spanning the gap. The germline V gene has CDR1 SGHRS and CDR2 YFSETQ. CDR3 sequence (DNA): TGCGCCAGCAGCTTGGTTCAGCCCCCGAATAATTCACCCCTCCACTTT. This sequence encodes CASSLVQPPNNSPLHF.

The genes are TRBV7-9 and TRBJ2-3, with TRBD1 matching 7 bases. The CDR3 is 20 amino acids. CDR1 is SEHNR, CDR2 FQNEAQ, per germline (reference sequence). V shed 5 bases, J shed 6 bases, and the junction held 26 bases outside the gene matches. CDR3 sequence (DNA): TGTGCCAGCAGCGTTTACGAGCAACCCGGGACAGAGAACACACTGGATACGCAGTATTTT. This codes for CASSVYEQPGTENTLDTQYF.

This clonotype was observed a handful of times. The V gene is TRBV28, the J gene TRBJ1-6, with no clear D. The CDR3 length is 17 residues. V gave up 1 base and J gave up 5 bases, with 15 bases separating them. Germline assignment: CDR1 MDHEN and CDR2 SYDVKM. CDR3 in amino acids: CASSLLPRTVNNSPLHF. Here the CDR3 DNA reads TGTGCCAGCAGTTTATTGCCTCGGACGGTGAATAATTCACCCCTCCACTTT.

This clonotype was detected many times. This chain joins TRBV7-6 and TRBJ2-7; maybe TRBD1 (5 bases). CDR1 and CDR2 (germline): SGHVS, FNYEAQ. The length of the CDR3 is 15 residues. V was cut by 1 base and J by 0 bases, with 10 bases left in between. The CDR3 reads CASSLGAGLSYEQYF. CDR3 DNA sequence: TGTGCCAGCAGCTTAGGGGCAGGGCTCTCCTACGAGCAGTACTTC.

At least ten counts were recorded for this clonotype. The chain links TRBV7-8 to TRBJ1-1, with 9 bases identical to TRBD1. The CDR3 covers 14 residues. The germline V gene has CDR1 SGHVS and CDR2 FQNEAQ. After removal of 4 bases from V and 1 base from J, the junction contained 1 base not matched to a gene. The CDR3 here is CASSSGQGNTEAFF. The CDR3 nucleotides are TGTGCCAGCAGCTCGGGACAGGGGAACACTGAAGCTTTCTTT.